These T cell receptor beta chains were read from a single sample in a study of CD8 T cells in ankylosing spondylitis. MiXCR, applied by TCRdb to the 5' RACE reads, yields one record per CDR3 protein. This table has tens of thousands of distinct CDR3 sequences, roughly 5% appearing once. The material sequenced was blood, either unsorted or a sorted T cell fraction (not recorded which). These receptors were taken from a male donor with ankylosing spondylitis or in good health (not recorded which). Each CDR3 is given with its conserved first and last residue. A D gene is named only where the DNA matches it firmly. Clone size is stated in some rows and not others, as once, few, many or a class when expanded.

v_call	j_call	clone_size	d_call	cdr3_length	cdr3_aa	cdr3_nt
TRBV4-3	TRBJ1-2	many	NA	15	CASSQERGANYGYTF	TGCGCCAGCAGCCAAGAAAGGGGAGCTAACTATGGCTACACCTTC
TRBV12-3/TRBV12-4	TRBJ1-1	many	NA	12	CASSLGVPEAFF	TGTGCCAGCAGTTTAGGTGTCCCTGAAGCTTTCTTT
TRBV6-2/TRBV6-3	TRBJ1-2	many	TRBD1	12	CASTQTGIGYTF	TGTGCCAGCACCCAGACAGGGATCGGCTACACCTTC
TRBV20-1	TRBJ2-2	many	NA	15	CSAIALDRNTGELFF	TGCAGTGCTATTGCCCTTGACAGAAACACCGGGGAGCTGTTTTTT
TRBV12-3/TRBV12-4	TRBJ1-5	many	NA	15	CASSPNPGGSQPQHF	TGTGCCAGCAGCCCCAACCCCGGGGGTAGTCAGCCCCAGCATTTT
TRBV10-3	TRBJ2-1	many	NA	12	CAISGGGNEQFF	TGTGCCATCAGCGGGGGTGGGAATGAGCAGTTCTTC
TRBV20-1	TRBJ1-5	many	TRBD1	15	CSAQPGQMVFQPQHF	TGCAGTGCTCAACCGGGACAGATGGTTTTTCAGCCCCAGCATTTT
TRBV29-1	TRBJ2-1	many	TRBD2	14	CSVTAGVGSNEQFF	TGCAGCGTTACAGCGGGGGTGGGATCCAATGAGCAGTTCTTC
TRBV4-2	TRBJ2-3	many	TRBD2	17	CASSPKLAGGSTDTQYF	TGTGCCAGCAGCCCCAAACTAGCGGGGGGAAGCACAGATACGCAGTATTTT
TRBV20-1	TRBJ1-5	many	TRBD1	15	CSAQAGTDFNQPQHF	TGCAGTGCCCAGGCCGGGACAGATTTTAATCAGCCCCAGCATTTT
TRBV5-1	TRBJ1-1	many	NA	14	CASSLETMNTEAFF	TGCGCCAGCAGCTTGGAGACAATGAACACTGAAGCTTTCTTT
TRBV18	TRBJ2-2	many	NA	15	CASSPEEGYTGELFF	TGTGCCAGCTCACCAGAGGAGGGGTACACCGGGGAGCTGTTTTTT
TRBV5-1	TRBJ2-2	many	NA	15	CASSSDRPNTGELFF	TGCGCCAGCAGCTCCGACAGGCCGAACACCGGGGAGCTGTTTTTT
TRBV28	TRBJ2-1	many	TRBD1	14	CASSLDREIGEQFF	TGTGCCAGCAGTTTGGACAGGGAGATCGGTGAGCAGTTCTTC
TRBV29-1	TRBJ1-2	many	NA	13	CSTQDADNYGYTF	TGCAGCACCCAGGACGCCGATAACTATGGCTACACCTTC
TRBV5-1	TRBJ2-1	many	NA	11	CASSPEREQFF	TGCGCCAGCAGCCCGGAGAGGGAGCAGTTCTTC
TRBV30	TRBJ1-6	few	NA	14	CAWREGSYNSPLHF	TGTGCCTGGAGAGAGGGCTCCTATAATTCACCCCTCCACTTT
TRBV20-1	TRBJ2-5	many	NA	13	CSAQDRLQETQYF	TGCAGTGCTCAAGACAGGTTGCAAGAGACCCAGTACTTC
TRBV20-1	TRBJ2-1	many	TRBD2	14	CSAREGLGHNEQFF	TGCAGTGCTAGAGAGGGACTAGGACACAATGAGCAGTTCTTC
TRBV4-1	TRBJ1-5	many	NA	14	CASSQIRGNQPQHF	TGCGCCAGCAGCCAAATCAGGGGCAATCAGCCCCAGCATTTT
TRBV10-3	TRBJ2-7	many	TRBD2	16	CAISEPAGGGLYEQYF	TGTGCCATCAGTGAGCCGGCTGGGGGGGGTCTCTACGAGCAGTACTTC
TRBV7-3	TRBJ2-2	many	NA	15	CASSLWGEDTGELFF	TGTGCCAGCTCCCTGTGGGGGGAGGACACCGGGGAGCTGTTTTTT
TRBV7-8	TRBJ1-1	many	TRBD1	15	CASSYGTGGVSEAFF	TGTGCCAGCAGCTACGGGACAGGGGGCGTCTCTGAAGCTTTCTTT
TRBV12-3/TRBV12-4	TRBJ2-1	many	TRBD1	17	CASSLSSGQGAYNEQFF	TGTGCCAGCAGTTTATCCAGCGGACAGGGAGCCTACAATGAGCAGTTCTTC
TRBV7-2	TRBJ2-1	many	TRBD2	16	CASSLRTRGSYNEQFF	TGTGCCAGCAGCTTAAGAACGCGGGGGAGCTACAATGAGCAGTTCTTC
TRBV20-1	TRBJ2-7	many	NA	13	CSATGTTLYEQYF	TGCAGTGCTACCGGGACAACCCTCTACGAGCAGTACTTC
TRBV7-2	TRBJ1-5	many	NA	16	CASSLAQGLSNQPQHF	TGTGCCAGCAGCTTAGCCCAGGGATTGAGCAATCAGCCCCAGCATTTT
TRBV6-1	TRBJ2-2	many	NA	12	CASKTATGELFF	TGTGCCAGCAAGACAGCCACCGGGGAGCTGTTTTTT
TRBV3-1	TRBJ2-7	many	TRBD2	15	CASSPGAGSSYEQYF	TGTGCCAGCAGTCCTGGAGCGGGGAGCTCCTACGAGCAGTACTTC
TRBV6-5	TRBJ2-7	many	NA	16	CASSYSIGDPSWKQYF	TGTGCCAGCAGTTACTCGATCGGGGACCCCTCGTGGAAGCAGTACTTC
TRBV11-2	TRBJ2-1	many	NA	15	CAFKLLRSSYNEQFF	TGTGCCTTCAAACTCCTCCGGAGCTCCTACAATGAGCAGTTCTTC
TRBV10-2	TRBJ1-1	many	NA	15	CASSDPLAMNTEAFF	TGCGCCAGCAGCGATCCTTTGGCCATGAACACTGAAGCTTTCTTT
TRBV5-1	TRBJ2-5	many	TRBD1	16	CASSLADRGRQETQYF	TGCGCCAGCAGCTTGGCGGACAGGGGGCGCCAGGAGACCCAGTACTTC
TRBV5-1	TRBJ2-1	NA	NA	14	CASSLVASPNEQFF	TGCGCCAGCAGCTTAGTTGCCTCCCCTAATGAGCAGTTCTTC
TRBV28	TRBJ1-5	many	TRBD1	15	CASSSPQGAYQPQHF	TGTGCCAGCAGTTCCCCACAGGGGGCCTATCAGCCCCAGCATTTT
TRBV3-1	TRBJ1-2	many	NA	16	CASSQEVDSLWYGYTF	TGTGCCAGCAGCCAAGAAGTGGACAGCCTCTGGTATGGCTACACCTTC
TRBV7-7	TRBJ2-2	many	NA	16	CASSSSPPGLAGELFF	TGTGCCAGCAGCTCATCTCCACCGGGGTTGGCCGGGGAGCTGTTTTTT
TRBV6-5	TRBJ1-2	many	TRBD1	11	CASRDRGFSTF	TGTGCCAGTCGGGACAGGGGGTTCTCCACCTTC
TRBV19	TRBJ1-1	many	NA	14	CASSPEPPNTEAFF	TGTGCCAGTAGTCCCGAACCCCCGAACACTGAAGCTTTCTTT
TRBV18	TRBJ2-7	many	NA	15	CASSSPGTSLYEQYF	TGTGCCAGCTCATCCCCCGGGACAAGTCTCTACGAGCAGTACTTC
TRBV11-3	TRBJ2-1	many	NA	13	CASSFYPHNEQFF	TGTGCCAGCAGCTTTTATCCCCACAATGAGCAGTTCTTC
TRBV24-1	TRBJ2-5	many	NA	14	CATSDWTDQETQYF	TGTGCCACCAGTGACTGGACCGACCAAGAGACCCAGTACTTC
TRBV4-3	TRBJ2-1	many	NA	17	CASSQEVTGLAYNEQFF	TGCGCCAGCAGCCAAGAGGTGACAGGTTTAGCTTACAATGAGCAGTTCTTC
TRBV2	TRBJ2-1	many	TRBD1	15	CASRGTGRTYNEQFF	TGTGCCAGCAGGGGGACAGGGAGGACCTACAATGAGCAGTTCTTC
TRBV27	TRBJ1-6	many	TRBD1	16	CASSLSGDRVGSPLHF	TGTGCCAGCAGTTTATCGGGGGACAGGGTTGGTTCACCCCTCCACTTT
TRBV5-1	TRBJ1-3	many	NA	18	CASSLGGIRTASGNTIYF	TGCGCCAGCAGCTTGGGGGGGATTAGGACGGCTTCTGGAAACACCATATATTTT
TRBV5-6	TRBJ1-2	many	NA	14	CASSLRQSNYGYTF	TGTGCCAGCAGCCTAAGACAGAGTAACTATGGCTACACCTTC
TRBV21-1	TRBJ2-3	few	NA	16	CASSTLAGGVTDTQYF	TGTGCCAGCAGCACCTTAGCGGGGGGGGTAACAGATACGCAGTATTTT
TRBV9	TRBJ1-6	many	NA	17	CASSVGEGTPIHSPLHF	TGTGCCAGCAGCGTAGGCGAGGGGACCCCCATCCATTCACCCCTCCACTTT
TRBV3-1	TRBJ1-6	many	NA	15	CASSQPDLDNSPLHF	TGTGCCAGCAGCCAACCGGACCTAGACAACTCACCCCTCCACTTT
TRBV5-1	TRBJ2-1	many	TRBD2	15	CASSRLAGSYNEQFF	TGCGCCAGCTCTAGACTAGCGGGGAGCTACAATGAGCAGTTCTTC
TRBV4-3	TRBJ2-4	many	NA	16	CASSQDQPGGLNIQYF	TGCGCCAGCAGCCAAGATCAGCCGGGCGGGCTAAACATTCAGTACTTC
TRBV5-1	TRBJ2-2	many	TRBD1	15	CASSDRAMLTGELFF	TGCGCCAGTTCAGACAGGGCGATGTTGACCGGGGAGCTGTTTTTT
TRBV2	TRBJ2-1	many	NA	14	CASTLGLSHNEQFF	TGTGCCAGCACCCTGGGGCTCAGTCACAATGAGCAGTTCTTC
TRBV29-1	TRBJ2-3	many	TRBD2	13	CSGGTSGVDTQYF	TGCAGCGGAGGGACTAGCGGGGTAGATACGCAGTATTTT
TRBV20-1	TRBJ2-2	many	TRBD1	15	CSATTGGLNTGELFF	TGCAGTGCTACGACAGGGGGTTTAAACACCGGGGAGCTGTTTTTT